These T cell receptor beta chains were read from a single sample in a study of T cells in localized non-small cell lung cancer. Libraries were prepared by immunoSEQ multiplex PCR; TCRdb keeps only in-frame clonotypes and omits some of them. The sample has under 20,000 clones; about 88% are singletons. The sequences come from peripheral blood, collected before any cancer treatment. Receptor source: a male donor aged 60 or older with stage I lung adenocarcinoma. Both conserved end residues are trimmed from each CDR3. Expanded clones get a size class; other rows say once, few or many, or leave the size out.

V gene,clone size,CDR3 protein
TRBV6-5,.,ASSSTGVWGPTEAF
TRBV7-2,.,ASGQGDTQY
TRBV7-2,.,ASSTTEEKLF
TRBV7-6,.,ASSLTGGSQPQH
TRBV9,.,ASRLLETGFTEAF
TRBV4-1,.,ASSHLVDYEQY
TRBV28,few,ASSYTLSGPLH
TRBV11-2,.,ASSPRGGGRVGELF
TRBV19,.,ASSIDGGVGESFYEQY
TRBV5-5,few,ASSFRGVLQEKLF
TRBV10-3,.,AISAKQGREAF
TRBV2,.,ASSGRRENGYT
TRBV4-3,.,ASSNSLRGAFFSGELF
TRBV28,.,ASSSDLQGYT
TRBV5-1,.,ASSSLDKNTEAF
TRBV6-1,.,ASSGGQGRNTEAF
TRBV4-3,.,ASSQEIGQNSPLH
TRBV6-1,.,ASSGSYNSPLH
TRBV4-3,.,ASSQDSGGLNEQF
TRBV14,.,ASSGVTGGYNSPLH
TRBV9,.,ASSPLASAGANVLT
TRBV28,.,ASSLWGSMGSINYGYT
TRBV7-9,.,ASSFQGSNEKLF
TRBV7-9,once,ASSYITLSETQY
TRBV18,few,ASSSLQGRGQPQH
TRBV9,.,ASSSTSGRSYNEQF
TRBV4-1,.,ASSQRMMNTEAF
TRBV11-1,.,ASSLAAGGIDTQY
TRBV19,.,ASSMLSTLNTGELF
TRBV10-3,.,AISDRGAAYEQY
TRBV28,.,ASSPPVALLEPQH
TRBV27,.,ASSLRWGVPGELF
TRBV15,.,ATSRESLRKTAQH
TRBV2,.,ASSGHLNYGYT
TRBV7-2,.,ASGITWGASTEAF
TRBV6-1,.,ASTGRGLGNTIY
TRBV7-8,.,ASSLVGGLLGGNTIY